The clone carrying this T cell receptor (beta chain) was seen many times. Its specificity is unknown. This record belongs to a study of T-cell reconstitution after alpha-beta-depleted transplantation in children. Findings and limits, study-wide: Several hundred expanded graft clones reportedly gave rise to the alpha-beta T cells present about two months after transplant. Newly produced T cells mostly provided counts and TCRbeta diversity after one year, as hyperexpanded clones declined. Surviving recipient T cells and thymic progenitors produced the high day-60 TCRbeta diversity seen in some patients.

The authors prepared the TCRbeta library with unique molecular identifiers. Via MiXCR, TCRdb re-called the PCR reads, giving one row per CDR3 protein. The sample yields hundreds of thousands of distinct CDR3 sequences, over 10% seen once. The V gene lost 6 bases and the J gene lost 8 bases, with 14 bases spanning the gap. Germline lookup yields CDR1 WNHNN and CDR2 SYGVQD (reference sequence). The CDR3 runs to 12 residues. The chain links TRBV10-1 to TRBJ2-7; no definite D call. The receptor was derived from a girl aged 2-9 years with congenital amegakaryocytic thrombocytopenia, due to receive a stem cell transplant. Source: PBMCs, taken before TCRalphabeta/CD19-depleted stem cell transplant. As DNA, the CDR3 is TGCGCCAGCAGCCCTCGTCCTGGGAAGCAGTACTTC. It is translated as CASSPRPGKQYF.